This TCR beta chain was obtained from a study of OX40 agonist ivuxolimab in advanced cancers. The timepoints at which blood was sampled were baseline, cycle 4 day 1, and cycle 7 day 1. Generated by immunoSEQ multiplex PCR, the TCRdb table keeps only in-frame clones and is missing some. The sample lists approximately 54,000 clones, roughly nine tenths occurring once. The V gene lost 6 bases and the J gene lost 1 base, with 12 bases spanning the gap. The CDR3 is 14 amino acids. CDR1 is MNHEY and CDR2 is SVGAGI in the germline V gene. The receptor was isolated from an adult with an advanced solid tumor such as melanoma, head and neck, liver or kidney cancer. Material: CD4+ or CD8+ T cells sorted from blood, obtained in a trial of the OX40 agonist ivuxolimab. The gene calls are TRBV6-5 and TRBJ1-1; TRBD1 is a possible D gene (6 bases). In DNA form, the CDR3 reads TGTGCCAGCAGAACAGGGTGGGAGAACACTGAAGCTTTCTTT. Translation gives CASRTGWENTEAFF.